This note documents a single T cell receptor beta chain sequence. Its antigen is currently unknown. The data originate from a study of human T cells and chemical hapten exposure. About the study: Diagnoses of alopecia areata, totalis or universalis occurred in mostly female patients.

Overall study findings and caveats: The study found expanded TCRs formed significantly more large CDR3 similarity clusters than controls.

The time point was: pre-sensitization, week 0. The treatment is: therapeutic diphenylcyclopropenone sensitization with weekly scalp DPC. A single record per CDR3 protein comes from TCRdb applying MiXCR to the RACE reads. The repertoire has about 98,000 distinct CDR3 sequences, 10% to 12% of them found once; the top ten carry 3.1%. The sample consisted of whole blood, taken in connection with sensitization to the hapten diphenylcyclopropenone (DPC). The receptor was isolated from a woman aged 55-69 years with alopecia areata. Some clones in this sample may be carry-over from other donors' samples.

The CDR3 DNA follows: TGCGCCAGCAGCGAACCGGGCCCCCCTCGGGGCTACACCTTC. It encodes CASSEPGPPRGYTF. This chain links TRBV5-1 with TRBJ1-2, with no clear D. CDR3 size: 14 residues. With 4 bases removed from V and 8 bases from J, the gap between germline ends came to 18 bases. Germline CDR1 reads SGHRS; CDR2 reads YFSETQ.